This T cell receptor beta chain was captured in a study of blood T cells in healthy people across ages. The CDR3 consists of 13 residues. J gave up 6 bases and V 8 bases, and 6 bases lay outside the gene matches. Per germline, CDR1 MNHEY and CDR2 SVGEGT. Concerning this clonotype: Its antigen is not known.

Whole-study results and caveats: Diversity figures based on one million T cells were deemed too low. Significant beta diversity loss was already apparent by age roughly 38, declining roughly linearly.

For the second PCR, which ran for 7 to 11 cycles, a sample-barcoded 5' primer and a J-beta primer mix were used. All cDNA molecules were each tagged by a template-switch adaptor with 12 random nucleotides. Every sample produced at least 2.5 million CDR3-containing paired-end reads. One entry per CDR3 protein, called by TCRdb with MiXCR from the 5' RACE reads. The repertoire holds 1.5 million to 2 million distinct CDR3 sequences, with roughly 50% as singletons. V and J are TRBV6-2 or TRBV6-3 and TRBJ2-4; 8 bases agree with TRBD1. Sequenced sample: blood. This TCR was recovered from a woman in her thirties or forties in good health. In nucleotides, the CDR3 is TGTGCCAGCGCCTTACAGGGGGGAAACATTCAGTACTTC. Residues: CASALQGGNIQYF.